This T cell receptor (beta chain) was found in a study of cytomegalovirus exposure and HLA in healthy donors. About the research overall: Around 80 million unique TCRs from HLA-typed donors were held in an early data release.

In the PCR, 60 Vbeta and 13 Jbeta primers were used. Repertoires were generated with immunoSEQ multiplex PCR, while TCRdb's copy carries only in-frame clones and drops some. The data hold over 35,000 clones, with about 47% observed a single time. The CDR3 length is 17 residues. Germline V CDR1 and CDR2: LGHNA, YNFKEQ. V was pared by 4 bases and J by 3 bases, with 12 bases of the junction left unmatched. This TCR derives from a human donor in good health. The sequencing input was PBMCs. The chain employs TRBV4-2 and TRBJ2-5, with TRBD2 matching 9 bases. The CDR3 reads CASSRNSVAGVEETQYF. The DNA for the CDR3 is TGTGCCAGCAGCCGGAACTCAGTAGCGGGGGTGGAAGAGACCCAGTACTTC.